This T cell receptor (beta chain) originates from a study of regulatory T cells in long-lasting Graves disease. Time point indicated: newly diagnosed GD, antithyroid drugs for less than 3 months. PBMC-extracted RNA yielded the TCR library. Germline-derived CDR1 and CDR2 are SNHLY and FYNNEI. J was trimmed by 2 bases and V by 6 bases; bases with no gene match: 2. The CDR3 totals 14 residues. Findings and caveats of the study: Newly diagnosed Graves' patients exceeded persistent ones in TCR diversity. New patients shared over 800 public clonotypes, fewer than the roughly 2,600 shared by persistent patients. Persistent disease favored TRBV28, TRBJ1-2 and TRBJ2-5.

To make TCR beta libraries, researchers used iRepertoire HTBI primers and Arm-PCR of CDR3 regions. TCRdb re-analysed the multiplex PCR reads in MiXCR, keeping a single row per CDR3 protein. This table holds approximately 460,000 distinct CDR3 sequences, approximately 16% found once. On this clonotype: Its antigen is unknown.

The sample was also linked to a second study, of T cells in Graves' hyperthyroidism and ophthalmopathy. That work states: Blood also carried most thyroid clonotypes expanded above 0.001.

The chain joins TRBV2 to TRBJ1-5, with 9 bases matching TRBD1. The TCR comes from a woman aged 25 to 39 with Graves disease. The specimen was peripheral blood mononuclear cells (PBMCs), collected at new diagnosis, from a patient treated with antithyroid drugs. This CDR3 is CASRRTGGNQPQHF. CDR3 sequence (DNA): TGTGCCAGCAGGAGGACAGGGGGCAATCAGCCCCAGCATTTT.